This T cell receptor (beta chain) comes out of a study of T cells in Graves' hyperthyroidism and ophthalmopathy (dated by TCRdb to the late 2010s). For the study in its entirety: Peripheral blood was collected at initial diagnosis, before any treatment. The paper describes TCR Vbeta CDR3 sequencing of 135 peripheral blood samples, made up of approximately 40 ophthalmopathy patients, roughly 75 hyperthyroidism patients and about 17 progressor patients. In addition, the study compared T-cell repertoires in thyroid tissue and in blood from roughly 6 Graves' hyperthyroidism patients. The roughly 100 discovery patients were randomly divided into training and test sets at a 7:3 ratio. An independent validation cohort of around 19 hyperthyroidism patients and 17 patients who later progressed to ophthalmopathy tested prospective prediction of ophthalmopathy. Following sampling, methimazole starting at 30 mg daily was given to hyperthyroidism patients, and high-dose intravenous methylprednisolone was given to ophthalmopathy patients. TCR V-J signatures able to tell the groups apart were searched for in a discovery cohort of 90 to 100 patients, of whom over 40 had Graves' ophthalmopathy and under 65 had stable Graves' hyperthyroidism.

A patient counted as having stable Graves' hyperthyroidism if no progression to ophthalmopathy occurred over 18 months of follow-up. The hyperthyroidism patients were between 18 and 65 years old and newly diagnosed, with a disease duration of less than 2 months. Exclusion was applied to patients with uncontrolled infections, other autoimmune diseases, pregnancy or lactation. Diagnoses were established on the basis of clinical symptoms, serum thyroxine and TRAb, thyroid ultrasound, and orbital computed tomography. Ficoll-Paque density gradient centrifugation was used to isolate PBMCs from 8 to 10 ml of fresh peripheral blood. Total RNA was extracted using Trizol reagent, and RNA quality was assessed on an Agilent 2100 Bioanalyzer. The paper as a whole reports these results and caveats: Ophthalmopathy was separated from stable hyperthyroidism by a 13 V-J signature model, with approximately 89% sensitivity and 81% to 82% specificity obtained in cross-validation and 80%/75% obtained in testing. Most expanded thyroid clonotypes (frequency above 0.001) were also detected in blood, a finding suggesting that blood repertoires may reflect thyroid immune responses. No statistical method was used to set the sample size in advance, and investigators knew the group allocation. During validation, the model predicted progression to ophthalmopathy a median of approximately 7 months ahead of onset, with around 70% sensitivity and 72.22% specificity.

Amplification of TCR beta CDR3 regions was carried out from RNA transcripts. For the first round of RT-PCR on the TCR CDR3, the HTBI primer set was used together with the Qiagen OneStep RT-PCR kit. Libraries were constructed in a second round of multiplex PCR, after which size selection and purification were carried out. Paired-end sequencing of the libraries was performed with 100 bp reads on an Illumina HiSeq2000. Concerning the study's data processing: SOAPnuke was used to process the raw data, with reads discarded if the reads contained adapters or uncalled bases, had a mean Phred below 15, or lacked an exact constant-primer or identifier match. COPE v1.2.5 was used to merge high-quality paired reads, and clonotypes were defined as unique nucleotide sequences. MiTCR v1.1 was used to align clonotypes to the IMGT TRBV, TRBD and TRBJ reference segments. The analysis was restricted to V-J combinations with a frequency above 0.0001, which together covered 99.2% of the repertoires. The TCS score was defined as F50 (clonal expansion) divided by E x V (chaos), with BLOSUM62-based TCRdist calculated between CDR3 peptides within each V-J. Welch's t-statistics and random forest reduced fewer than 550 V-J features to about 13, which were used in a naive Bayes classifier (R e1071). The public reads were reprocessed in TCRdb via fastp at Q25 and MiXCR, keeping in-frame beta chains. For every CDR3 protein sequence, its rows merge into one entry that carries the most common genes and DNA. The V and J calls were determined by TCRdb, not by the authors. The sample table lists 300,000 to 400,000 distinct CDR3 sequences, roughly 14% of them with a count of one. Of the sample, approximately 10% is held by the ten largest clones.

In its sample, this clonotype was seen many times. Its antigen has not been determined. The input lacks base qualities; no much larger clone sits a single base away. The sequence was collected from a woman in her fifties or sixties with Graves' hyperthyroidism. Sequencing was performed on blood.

The DNA sequence is given as TGCAGTGCGACGGGTTTGGTGGGTGAAAAACTGTTTTTT. Translated, this is CSATGLVGEKLFF. The chain is encoded by TRBV20-1 joined to TRBJ1-4, with the D gene too uncertain to name. CDR1 is given as DFQATT and CDR2 as SNEGSKA, both from the germline V gene (reference sequence). The CDR3 numbers 13 residues from cysteine through phenylalanine. The kept DNA is CDR3 alone, 39 bases in frame from the first base. Trimming at the junction amounts to 6 bases on V and 7 bases on J, and the germline ends lie 15 bases apart.